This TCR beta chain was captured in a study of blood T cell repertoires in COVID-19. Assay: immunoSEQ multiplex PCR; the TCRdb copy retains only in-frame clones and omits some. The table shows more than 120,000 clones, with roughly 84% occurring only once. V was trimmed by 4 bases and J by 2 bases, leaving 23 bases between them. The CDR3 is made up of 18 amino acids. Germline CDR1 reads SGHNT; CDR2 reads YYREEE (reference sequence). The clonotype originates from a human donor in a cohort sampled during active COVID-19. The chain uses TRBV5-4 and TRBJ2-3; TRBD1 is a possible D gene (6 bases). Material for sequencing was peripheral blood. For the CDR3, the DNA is TGTGCCAGCAGCCAGCCCCAAGGGGGATCCATCCCCACAGATACGCAGTATTTT. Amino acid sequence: CASSQPQGGSIPTDTQYF. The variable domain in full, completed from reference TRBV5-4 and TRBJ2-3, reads ETGVTQSPTHLIKTRGQQVTLRCSSQSGHNTVSWYQQALGQGPQFIFQYYREEENGRGNFPPRFSGLQFPNYSSELNVNALELDDSALYLCASSQPQGGSIPTDTQYFGPGTRLTVL.